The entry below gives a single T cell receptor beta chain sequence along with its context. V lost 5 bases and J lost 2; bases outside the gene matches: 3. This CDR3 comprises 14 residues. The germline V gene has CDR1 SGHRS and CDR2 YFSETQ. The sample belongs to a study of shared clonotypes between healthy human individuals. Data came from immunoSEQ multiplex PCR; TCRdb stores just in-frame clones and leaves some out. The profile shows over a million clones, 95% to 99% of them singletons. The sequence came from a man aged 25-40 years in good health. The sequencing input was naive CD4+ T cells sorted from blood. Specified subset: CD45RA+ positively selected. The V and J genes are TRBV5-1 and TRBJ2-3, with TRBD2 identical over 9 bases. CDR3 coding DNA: TGCGCCAGCAGTAGCGGGAGCCTCACAGATACGCAGTATTTT. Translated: CASSSGSLTDTQYF.